The entry below gives a single T cell receptor (beta chain) sequence along with its context. This sample stems from a study of blood T cell repertoires in COVID-19. Background on the study: The study drew acute and convalescent COVID-19 samples from the United States, Italy and Spain.

In the study's own analysis: Reference gene primer amplification gave estimated nucleated cell counts. This table comes from immunoSEQ multiplex PCR, and its TCRdb copy is limited to in-frame clones, with some not included. That table supplies the V and J calls and clone size; D and trimming were determined from the DNA. The repertoire holds tens of thousands of clones, with 81% as singletons. Trimming cost V 4 bases and J 4 bases, with 10 bases left between them. The CDR3 has 13 residues. The germline CDR1 and CDR2 sequences are SGHDN and FVKESK. The receptor comes from an elderly man with acute or convalescent COVID-19. The chain carries TRBV14 and TRBJ1-1; D is unclear. The sequenced sample was peripheral blood. CDR3 nucleotides: TGTGCCAGCAGCCCATACGGGGTCACTGAAGCTTTCTTT. Translating it yields CASSPYGVTEAFF.